Listed below are T cell receptor beta chains from one sample, sequenced in a study of T cells in localized non-small cell lung cancer. Generated by immunoSEQ multiplex PCR, the TCRdb table keeps only in-frame clones and is missing some. The sample contains around 80,000 clones, roughly 80% of which appear only once. The material sequenced was PBMCs, taken before any cancer treatment. These TCRs come from a man between 40 and 70 years old with stage II squamous cell lung carcinoma. CDR3s include the opening cysteine and the closing phenylalanine or tryptophan. The D gene is left open where the match is weak. A row's size may be missing; if present it is once, few, many or a size class.

j_call: TRBJ1-1
v_call: TRBV4-2
d_call: TRBD1
clone_size: -
cdr3_nt: TGTGCCAGCAGCCAAGAACCAACCGGGACAGGGTTTTCCTCAGCTTTCTTT
cdr3_aa: CASSQEPTGTGFSSAFF

j_call: TRBJ2-7
v_call: TRBV4-2
d_call: -
clone_size: -
cdr3_nt: TGTGCCAGCAGCCAAGATTCCGGACCCTTCTACGAGCAGTACTTC
cdr3_aa: CASSQDSGPFYEQYF

j_call: TRBJ2-3
v_call: TRBV5-4
d_call: TRBD2
clone_size: -
cdr3_nt: TGTGCCAGCAGCCCCCGAGTGGCTAGCGGGGCCGGGGATACGCAGTATTTT
cdr3_aa: CASSPRVASGAGDTQYF

j_call: TRBJ2-7
v_call: TRBV27
d_call: TRBD1
clone_size: once
cdr3_nt: TGTGCCAGCAGTTTTGGACAGGGCTACGAGCAGTACTTC
cdr3_aa: CASSFGQGYEQYF

j_call: TRBJ2-5
v_call: TRBV6-1
d_call: TRBD1
clone_size: -
cdr3_nt: TGTGCCGGAGCCCGGGACAGGGAAGTAGGAACCCAGTACTTC
cdr3_aa: CAGARDREVGTQYF

j_call: TRBJ2-1
v_call: TRBV5-5
d_call: TRBD2
clone_size: -
cdr3_nt: TGTGCCAGCAGCTTCGGTCAGACGAGCGGGAGGGCTCCTTACAATGAGCAGTTCTTC
cdr3_aa: CASSFGQTSGRAPYNEQFF

j_call: TRBJ1-2
v_call: TRBV5-1
d_call: TRBD1
clone_size: -
cdr3_nt: TGCGCCAGCAGCTGGAATCCGGGGACAGTCGATAACTATGGCTACACCTTC
cdr3_aa: CASSWNPGTVDNYGYTF

j_call: TRBJ2-3
v_call: TRBV7-9
d_call: -
clone_size: -
cdr3_nt: TGTGCCAGCAGCTTAACAGGACCTAGCACAGATACGCAGTATTTT
cdr3_aa: CASSLTGPSTDTQYF

j_call: TRBJ1-2
v_call: TRBV5-6
d_call: -
clone_size: -
cdr3_nt: TGTGCCAGCAGCTTGATTTTAGGGCCGACGGGTAACTATGGCTACACCTTC
cdr3_aa: CASSLILGPTGNYGYTF

j_call: TRBJ1-5
v_call: TRBV28
d_call: -
clone_size: -
cdr3_nt: TGTGCCAGTTTGGTCGGCAATCAGCCCCAGCATTTT
cdr3_aa: CASLVGNQPQHF

j_call: TRBJ2-7
v_call: TRBV4-3
d_call: TRBD1
clone_size: -
cdr3_nt: TGCGCCAGCAGCCAAGATCCGGGACAGGGTATTAAGCAGTACTTC
cdr3_aa: CASSQDPGQGIKQYF

j_call: TRBJ1-1
v_call: TRBV7-3
d_call: -
clone_size: -
cdr3_nt: TGTGCCAGCAGCTTATCGCAGGGGACTGAAGCTTTCTTT
cdr3_aa: CASSLSQGTEAFF

j_call: TRBJ1-4
v_call: TRBV2
d_call: TRBD1
clone_size: -
cdr3_nt: TGTGCCAGCAGGGGAGGGACAGCTAATGAAAAACTGTTTTTT
cdr3_aa: CASRGGTANEKLFF

j_call: TRBJ1-1
v_call: TRBV11-2
d_call: -
clone_size: -
cdr3_nt: TGTGCCAGCAGCTTAAGAGAGACGAACACTGAAGCTTTCTTT
cdr3_aa: CASSLRETNTEAFF

j_call: TRBJ1-4
v_call: TRBV25-1
d_call: -
clone_size: -
cdr3_nt: TGTGCCAGCAGTGATCCGGGACCCCAGATAGAAAAACTGTTTTTT
cdr3_aa: CASSDPGPQIEKLFF

j_call: TRBJ2-2
v_call: TRBV11-3
d_call: TRBD1
clone_size: once
cdr3_nt: TGTGCCAGCAGCTTGTCCCCCCAGGGACAGGGAGTCGGGGAGCTGTTTTTT
cdr3_aa: CASSLSPQGQGVGELFF

j_call: TRBJ1-1
v_call: TRBV7-8
d_call: TRBD1
clone_size: -
cdr3_nt: TGTGCCAGCAGCGTCGGGACAGCATCCATGAACACTGAAGCTTTCTTT
cdr3_aa: CASSVGTASMNTEAFF

j_call: TRBJ2-7
v_call: TRBV30
d_call: -
clone_size: -
cdr3_nt: TGTGCCTGGAGTGAGTTCTACGAGCAGTACTTC
cdr3_aa: CAWSEFYEQYF

j_call: TRBJ2-7
v_call: TRBV28
d_call: -
clone_size: -
cdr3_nt: TGTGCCAGCAGTTTTTTCAGGGGGGTCTACGAGCAGTACTTC
cdr3_aa: CASSFFRGVYEQYF

j_call: TRBJ2-1
v_call: TRBV6-6
d_call: -
clone_size: -
cdr3_nt: TGTGCCAGCAGTTTTTCGACCCCTACTTCGGATAATGAGCAGTTCTTC
cdr3_aa: CASSFSTPTSDNEQFF

j_call: TRBJ2-2
v_call: TRBV11-3
d_call: -
clone_size: -
cdr3_nt: TGTGCCAGCAGCCGGGCGGCGAACACCGGGGAGCTGTTTTTT
cdr3_aa: CASSRAANTGELFF

j_call: TRBJ1-6
v_call: TRBV7-9
d_call: -
clone_size: -
cdr3_nt: TGTGCCAGCAGCTTAGTTGCTCACTCTCCCCTCCACTTT
cdr3_aa: CASSLVAHSPLHF

j_call: TRBJ1-6
v_call: TRBV28
d_call: -
clone_size: -
cdr3_nt: TGTGCCAGCAGTCTCCCTAGGACCGGAGCCCTCCACTTT
cdr3_aa: CASSLPRTGALHF